Presented here are 10 T cell receptor beta chains from one specimen sequenced in a study of shared clonotypes between healthy human individuals. Profiling relied on immunoSEQ multiplex PCR, and the TCRdb table lists in-frame clones only, not all of them. The sample carries roughly 2.5 million clones, just over 90% recorded once. The sequenced material came from naive CD4+ T cells sorted from blood. Subset defined: CD45RA+ positively selected. These receptors were taken from a man between 18 and 29 years old in good health.

This clone was counted between two and nine times. Additional DNA sequences in this sample encode the identical CDR3. The V gene is TRBV6-1, the J gene TRBJ1-1; perhaps TRBD1 as D (6 bases). Germline V CDR1 and CDR2: MNHNS, SASEGT. This CDR3 is built from 14 residues. The V end lost 2 bases, the J end lost 0 bases, and 7 bases lay between the germline ends. CDR3 region: CASSEQGLNTEAFF. The CDR3 DNA reads as TGTGCCAGCAGTGAACAGGGGCTGAACACTGAAGCTTTCTTT.

With respect to this clone: At one boundary the junction diverges from the germline segment, which might be a read error. The same CDR3 also results from other DNA sequences found in this sample. Here the CDR3 reads CASSLAGQGGYEQYF. CDR3 in DNA: TGTGCCAGCAGTTTAGCGGGCCAGGGGGGCTACGAGCAGTACTTC. The chain carries TRBV7-2 and TRBJ2-7, with D perhaps TRBD1 or TRBD2 (7 bases each). CDR3 length: 15 amino acids. The V gene's germline CDR1 is SGHTA and CDR2 FQGNSA.

V is TRBV30 and J is TRBJ1-2, with 8 bases identical to TRBD1. CDR3 size: 10 residues. Germline CDR1 is GTSNPN and CDR2 is SVGIG (reference sequence). The ends lost 8 bases at V and 8 bases at J; junction bases unmatched: 4. The chain's CDR3 is CAQDREGYTF. CDR3 nucleotides: TGTGCCCAGGACAGGGAAGGCTACACCTTC.

The chain employs TRBV30 and TRBJ1-1; D is perhaps TRBD1 (5 bases). The germline V and J ends were trimmed by 2 bases and 5 bases, with 12 bases remaining between them. From germline, CDR1 is GTSNPN and CDR2 SVGIG (reference sequence). CDR3 length: 13 residues. This CDR3 reads CAWSPGGETEAFF. DNA for the CDR3: TGTGCCTGGAGTCCCGGGGGAGAGACTGAAGCTTTCTTT.

On this clone itself: Different DNA sequences within this sample yield the same CDR3. The chain combines TRBV10-3 with TRBJ2-5, with D maybe TRBD2 (6 bases). CDR3 length: 14 residues. The ends were cut back, 0 bases at V and 3 bases at J, with 8 bases in the middle. From germline, CDR1 is ENHRY and CDR2 SYGVKD. CDR3 DNA: TGTGCCATCAGTGAGTCGGGGGGTAAAGAGACCCAGTACTTC. This sequence encodes CAISESGGKETQYF.

This clone has only one observation. This specimen includes other DNA sequences encoding the same CDR3. CDR3 nucleotide sequence: TGTGCCAGCAGTTTGTGGGGTTACGAGCAGTACTTC. Protein product: CASSLWGYEQYF. The rearrangement joins TRBV6-5 to TRBJ2-7; D unresolved. The germline V gene has CDR1 MNHEY and CDR2 SVGAGI. The CDR3 spans 12 residues. V lost 4 bases, J lost 4 bases, and 8 bases lay in between.

The table lists this clone with a few counts. The chain is built from TRBV18 and TRBJ2-7; the D is unclear. The V gene lost 0 bases and the J gene lost 6 bases, with 9 bases spanning the gap. CDR1 is KGHSH and CDR2 is LQKENI in the germline V gene. The CDR3 extends over 13 amino acids. CDR3 loop: CASSPPGISEQYF. Written as DNA, the CDR3 is TGTGCCAGCTCACCACCGGGGATATCCGAGCAGTACTTC.

The V gene is TRBV7-5, the J gene TRBJ2-3; the DNA was not used to check the table's D call, TRBD1. TRBV7-5 is recorded as a pseudogene. This CDR3 has 17 residues. For the CDR3, the DNA is TGTGCCAGAAGCTACCGGGACAGGGGGCAGAGCACAGATACGCAGTATTTT. This encodes CARSYRDRGQSTDTQYF.

This chain uses TRBV5-1 with TRBJ2-2, with 14 nucleotides matching TRBD2. CDR1 is SGHRS, CDR2 YFSETQ, per germline. The CDR3 totals 15 residues. V shed 4 bases, J shed 6 bases, and the junction held 2 bases outside the gene matches. CDR3 DNA: TGCGCCAGCAGCGAGACTAGCGGGGGGGCCGGGGAGCTGTTTTTT. This gives the protein CASSETSGGAGELFF.

This chain uses TRBV7-3 with TRBJ2-1; TRBD1 agrees at 8 bases. After removal of 6 bases from V and 9 bases from J, the junction contained 4 bases not matched to a gene. The germline CDR1 and CDR2 sequences are SGHTA and FQGTGA. The CDR3 spans 12 residues. CDR3 nucleotide sequence: TGTGCCAGCAGTCGACAGGGGACTGAGCAGTTCTTC. It specifies CASSRQGTEQFF.